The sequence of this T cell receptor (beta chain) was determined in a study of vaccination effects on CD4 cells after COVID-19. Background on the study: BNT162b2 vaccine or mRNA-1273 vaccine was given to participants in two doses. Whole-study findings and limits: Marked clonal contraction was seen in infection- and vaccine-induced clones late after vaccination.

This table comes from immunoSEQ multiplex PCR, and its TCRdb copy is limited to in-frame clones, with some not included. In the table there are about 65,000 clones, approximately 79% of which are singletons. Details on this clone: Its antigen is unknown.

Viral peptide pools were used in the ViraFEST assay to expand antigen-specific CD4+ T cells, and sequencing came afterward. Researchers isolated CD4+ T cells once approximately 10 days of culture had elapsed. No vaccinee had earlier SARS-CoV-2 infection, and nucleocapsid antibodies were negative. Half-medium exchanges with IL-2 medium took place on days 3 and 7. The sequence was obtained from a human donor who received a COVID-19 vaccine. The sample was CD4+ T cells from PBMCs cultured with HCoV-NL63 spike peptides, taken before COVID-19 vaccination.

In DNA form, the CDR3 reads TGTGCCAGCAGTGACTCTAGAGGTGGCAGCCCCTCCTACAATGAGCAGTTCTTC. As protein: CASSDSRGGSPSYNEQFF. J is TRBJ2-1 and V is TRBV6-4, with D unresolved. V lost 0 bases to trimming and J lost 0 bases, with 15 bases between them. Per germline, CDR1 MRHNA and CDR2 SNTAGT. The CDR3 runs 18 residues.